Each of the 26 T cell receptor beta chains below was sequenced from the same sample in a study of radiotherapy plus CTLA-4 blockade in lung cancer. The data were produced by immunoSEQ multiplex PCR, yet TCRdb's version contains in-frame clones alone and is incomplete. The sample includes roughly 93,000 clones, around 86% of them seen just once. The source was peripheral blood, collected from a patient treated with radiotherapy plus ipilimumab. Every receptor here comes from a human donor with non-small cell lung cancer who had a partial response to radiotherapy plus ipilimumab.

This clone was picked up one time. The chain combines TRBV30 with TRBJ2-6; unclear D gene. The CDR3 extends over 14 amino acids. Deletions cut 3 bases from V and 2 bases from J, with 8 bases between. Germline CDR1 GTSNPN, CDR2 SVGIG (reference sequence). CDR3 loop: CAWSATPGANVLTF. CDR3 in DNA: TGTGCCTGGAGCGCTACCCCTGGGGCCAACGTCCTGACTTTC.

The CDR3 coding sequence is TGTGCCAGCTACCGTGAGGGACTAGCGGGAGAGCGGGTCACCTACGAGCAGTACTTC. Its translation: CASYREGLAGERVTYEQYF. The chain carries TRBV2 and TRBJ2-7, with 14 bases fitting TRBD2. With V trimmed by 8 bases and J by 2 bases, 17 bases remained unmatched. The CDR3 runs 19 residues. From germline, CDR1 is SNHLY and CDR2 FYNNEI. Filled out from reference TRBV2 and TRBJ2-7, the complete variable domain reads EPEVTQTPSHQVTQMGQEVILRCVPISNHLYFYWYRQILGQKVEFLVSFYNNEISEKSEIFDDQFSVERPDGSNFTLKIRSTKLEDSAMYFCASYREGLAGERVTYEQYFGPGTRLTVT.

This clone was seen only a few times. This chain joins TRBV28 and TRBJ1-4; D gene ambiguous. Between the trimmed V and J ends, which lost 8 bases and 8 bases, there was a span of 12 bases. Germline values: CDR1 MDHEN, CDR2 SYDVKM. The CDR3 runs 12 residues. CDR3 in amino acids: CASSAGKEKLFF. For the CDR3, the DNA is TGTGCCAGCTCCGCCGGTAAGGAAAAACTGTTTTTT. Full variable domain (remainder filled in from reference TRBV28 and TRBJ1-4): DVKVTQSSRYLVKRTGEKVFLECVQDMDHENMFWYRQDPGLGLRLIYFSYDVKMKEKGDIPEGYSVSREKKERFSLILESASTNQTSMYLCASSAGKEKLFFGSGTQLSVL.

The count of this clone is one. This chain links TRBV18 with TRBJ2-2, with D maybe TRBD2 (6 bases). Trimming removed 4 bases from V and 5 bases from J, with 14 bases in between. This CDR3 comprises 15 residues. Germline V gives CDR1 KGHSH, CDR2 LQKENI. This chain's CDR3 is CASSQPGLRTGELFF. The CDR3 DNA sequence: TGTGCCAGCTCACAACCGGGACTTAGAACCGGGGAGCTGTTTTTT.

V gene TRBV5-6 combines with J gene TRBJ2-6; D gene uncertain. Per the germline V gene, CDR1 is SGHDT and CDR2 is YYEEEE. The CDR3 is made up of 14 amino acids. V was trimmed by 0 bases and J by 4 bases, leaving 5 bases between them. The CDR3 protein is CASSLAGGANVLTF. CDR3 in DNA: TGTGCCAGCAGCTTGGCAGGAGGGGCCAACGTCCTGACTTTC. The full variable domain, in which reference TRBV5-6 and TRBJ2-6 provide the parts outside the CDR3, is DAGVTQSPTHLIKTRGQQVTLRCSPKSGHDTVSWYQQALGQGPQFIFQYYEEEERQRGNFPDRFSGHQFPNYSSELNVNALLLGDSALYLCASSLAGGANVLTFGAGSRLTVL.

This rearrangement joins TRBV18 to TRBJ2-2; 10 nucleotides match TRBD2. CDR1 and CDR2 (germline): KGHSH, LQKENI. The CDR3 length is 16 residues. V shed 5 bases, J shed 2 bases, and the junction held 5 bases outside the gene matches. In DNA, the CDR3 is TGTGCCAGCTCAGTAGGACTAGCGGTTAACACCGGGGAGCTGTTTTTT. It codes for CASSVGLAVNTGELFF.

V usage is TRBV7-2 and J usage is TRBJ2-7, with 10 bases that match TRBD1. From germline, CDR1 is SGHTA and CDR2 FQGNSA. After removal of 5 bases from V and 3 bases from J, the junction contained 7 bases not matched to a gene. This CDR3 has 15 amino acids. The CDR3 protein is CASSPGQGTFYEQYF. In nucleotides, the CDR3 is TGTGCCAGCAGCCCGGGACAGGGGACGTTCTACGAGCAGTACTTC.

The chain recombines TRBV4-2 with TRBJ1-4; no reliable D call. In germline, CDR1 is LGHNA, CDR2 YNFKEQ. V gave up 4 bases and J gave up 0 bases, with 15 bases separating them. CDR3 size: 17 residues. The CDR3 nucleotides are TGTGCCAGCAGCCCCTCTAAGCCCCCGACAACTAATGAAAAACTGTTTTTT. As protein: CASSPSKPPTTNEKLFF.

The genes are TRBV5-1 and TRBJ2-5, with 8 bases fitting TRBD2. With 1 base clipped from V and 5 bases from J, the junction kept 13 bases outside the gene matches. Germline V lookup: CDR1 SGHRS, CDR2 YFSETQ. This CDR3 spans 17 amino acids. In nucleotides, the CDR3 is TGCGCCAGCAGCTTGAATCCGGGAGGGCTCAAAGAGGAGACCCAGTACTTC. Its protein is CASSLNPGGLKEETQYF.

The chain combines TRBV11-2 with TRBJ1-1, with 9 bases fitting TRBD1. This CDR3 has 13 residues. Trimming at V came to 5 bases and at J to 10 bases, leaving 8 bases not matched to a gene. Per the germline V gene, CDR1 is SGHAT and CDR2 is FQNNGV. CDR3 sequence: CASSPGDRVAAFF. CDR3 in DNA: TGTGCCAGCAGCCCTGGGGACAGGGTGGCAGCTTTCTTT. Variable domain in full (rest from reference TRBV11-2 and TRBJ1-1): EAGVAQSPRYKIIEKRQSVAFWCNPISGHATLYWYQQILGQGPKLLIQFQNNGVVDDSQLPKDRFSAERLKGVDSTLKIQPAKLEDSAVYLCASSPGDRVAAFFGQGTRLTVV.

V and J are TRBV28 and TRBJ2-1, with TRBD2 matching over 11 bases. CDR1 and CDR2 from the germline V gene are MDHEN and SYDVKM. The CDR3 length is 14 residues. Losses at the gene ends were 5 bases for V and 12 bases for J; bases not matched to a gene: 9. The CDR3 DNA is TGTGCCAGCAGTGTAGCGGGAGGGCCGTATGGGCAGTTCTTC. This encodes CASSVAGGPYGQFF.

This clone was counted a few times. The chain combines TRBV10-1 with TRBJ1-1, with D uncertain. Germline assignment: CDR1 WNHNN and CDR2 SYGVQD (reference sequence). Trimming removed 3 bases from V and 4 bases from J, with 6 bases in between. This CDR3 contains 12 residues. CDR3 in amino acids: CASSDPSTEAFF. The CDR3 DNA is TGCGCCAGCAGTGACCCGAGCACTGAAGCTTTCTTT.

The J gene is TRBJ2-3, the V gene TRBV5-1; TRBD2 agrees at 9 bases. The V gene end was trimmed by 0 bases and the J gene end by 5 bases; junction bases not matched to a gene: 4. Germline V gene data show CDR1 as SGHRS and CDR2 as YFSETQ. The CDR3 is 15 amino acids. In DNA, the CDR3 is TGCGCCAGCAGCTTGGTTAGCGGGAGTGGAGATACGCAGTATTTT. The encoded protein is CASSLVSGSGDTQYF.

This chain links TRBV7-9 with TRBJ2-7; 9 positions agree with TRBD1. After removal of 5 bases from V and 4 bases from J, the junction contained 9 bases not matched to a gene. This CDR3 comprises 15 residues. Germline values: CDR1 SEHNR, CDR2 FQNEAQ (reference sequence). The CDR3, as DNA: TGTGCCAGCAGCCCGGGACAGGGCCCCACTTACGAGCAGTACTTC. Its protein product is CASSPGQGPTYEQYF. Full variable domain (outside the CDR3, taken from reference TRBV7-9 and TRBJ2-7): DTGVSQNPRHKITKRGQNVTFRCDPISEHNRLYWYRQTLGQGPEFLTYFQNEAQLEKSRLLSDRFSAERPKGSFSTLEIQRTEQGDSAMYLCASSPGQGPTYEQYFGPGTRLTVT.

The rearrangement uses TRBV27 and TRBJ2-2, with D possibly TRBD2 on 5 matching bases. The CDR3 sequence is 15 residues long. V was cut by 3 bases and J by 2 bases, with 10 bases left in between. Germline V gene data show CDR1 as MNHEY and CDR2 as SMNVEV (reference sequence). In nucleotides, the CDR3 is TGTGCCAGCAGTTTGGGGAGACGAAACACCGGGGAGCTGTTTTTT. It codes for CASSLGRRNTGELFF.

The gene calls are TRBV4-1 and TRBJ2-6; 9 nucleotides match TRBD1. J gave up 4 bases and V 1 base, and 14 bases lay outside the gene matches. CDR1 is MGHRA, CDR2 YSYEKL, per germline. CDR3 size: 20 residues. The CDR3 sequence: CASSQVPRTGAGSGANVLTF. CDR3 DNA: TGCGCCAGCAGCCAAGTCCCCAGGACAGGGGCAGGGTCGGGGGCCAACGTCCTGACTTTC.

The gene calls are TRBV21-1 and TRBJ2-2; TRBD2 is taken as the D call from the table, unchecked against the DNA. TRBV21-1 constitutes a pseudogene. This CDR3 spans 14 amino acids. The CDR3 coding sequence is TGTGCCAGCTGGGACTCCTGGGGGTACCGGGGAGCTGTTTTT. It specifies CASWDSWGYRGAVF.

In its sample, this clone was seen a few times. This chain connects TRBV11-2 to TRBJ1-2; D not resolved. Germline V gives CDR1 SGHAT, CDR2 FQNNGV. The germline V and J ends were trimmed by 1 base and 5 bases, with 11 bases remaining between them. The CDR3 extends over 14 amino acids. In DNA form, the CDR3 reads TGTGCCAGCAGCTTAGGTCGAGAATTGTATGGCTACACCTTC. This translates into CASSLGRELYGYTF.

The chain carries TRBV5-1 and TRBJ1-1, with 8 bases identical to TRBD1. This CDR3 is 17 amino acids long. Unmatched junction bases numbered 12, after V lost 4 bases and J lost 1 base. Germline values: CDR1 SGHRS, CDR2 YFSETQ. CDR3 coding DNA: TGCGCCAGCAGCCCCAGGGCGGGGACAGGAGAGAACACTGAAGCTTTCTTT. It translates to CASSPRAGTGENTEAFF.

This clone appeared a single time. The rearrangement uses TRBV27 and TRBJ2-1; TRBD2 might be the D (5 bases). CDR1 and CDR2 from the germline V gene are MNHEY and SMNVEV (reference sequence). Trimming pared 8 bases from V and 7 bases from J, leaving 18 bases between. The CDR3 has 14 residues. Written as DNA, the CDR3 is TGTGCCAGCGGCGAGGCGGGCCAGTGGAATGAGCAGTTCTTC. Its translation is CASGEAGQWNEQFF.

This chain uses TRBV19 with TRBJ2-3; D is undetermined. There are 13 residues in the CDR3. V lost 5 bases and J 5 bases, leaving 11 bases between the germline ends. CDR1 is LNHDA, CDR2 SQIVND, per germline (reference sequence). The CDR3 DNA sequence: TGTGCCAGTAGTTTCAACCTAGTAGATACGCAGTATTTT. Its protein product is CASSFNLVDTQYF. The full variable domain, in which reference TRBV19 and TRBJ2-3 provide the parts outside the CDR3, is DGGITQSPKYLFRKEGQNVTLSCEQNLNHDAMYWYRQDPGQGLRLIYYSQIVNDFQKGDIAEGYSVSREKKESFPLTVTSAQKNPTAFYLCASSFNLVDTQYFGPGTRLTVL.

The genes are TRBV2 and TRBJ1-1; perhaps TRBD1 as D (5 bases). The V and J ends lost 8 bases and 1 base respectively, with 14 bases between them. Germline lookup yields CDR1 SNHLY and CDR2 FYNNEI. The CDR3 runs 14 residues. The CDR3 DNA reads TGTGCCAGCGGAATCGCCGGGGGGAACACTGAAGCTTTCTTT. It codes for CASGIAGGNTEAFF. Drawing the rest from reference TRBV2 and TRBJ1-1, the complete variable domain is EPEVTQTPSHQVTQMGQEVILRCVPISNHLYFYWYRQILGQKVEFLVSFYNNEISEKSEIFDDQFSVERPDGSNFTLKIRSTKLEDSAMYFCASGIAGGNTEAFFGQGTRLTVV.

This chain links TRBV7-2 with TRBJ2-5, with 12 bases matching TRBD2. This CDR3 region has 16 residues. Trimming cost V 5 bases and J 1 base; bases outside gene matches: 5. Germline-derived CDR1 and CDR2 are SGHTA and FQGNSA. For the CDR3, the DNA is TGTGCCAGCAGCCCTCGGACTAGCGGGACCCAAGAGACCCAGTACTTC. It encodes CASSPRTSGTQETQYF.

This clone was detected only a few times. This chain links TRBV5-6 with TRBJ2-2, with D possibly being TRBD1 (7 bases). Per germline, CDR1 SGHDT and CDR2 YYEEEE. V gave up 3 bases and J gave up 5 bases, with 14 bases separating them. This CDR3 has 15 residues. The CDR3 sequence is CASSSNPGGTGELFF. CDR3 bases: TGTGCCAGCAGCTCAAACCCAGGGGGGACCGGGGAGCTGTTTTTT.

This chain connects TRBV19 to TRBJ2-7; 10 positions match TRBD2. In germline, CDR1 is LNHDA, CDR2 SQIVND (reference sequence). CDR3 length: 15 amino acids. The ends lost 5 bases at V and 1 base at J; junction bases unmatched: 5. The CDR3 DNA reads as TGTGCCAGTAGTCTCGGACTAGCGGCGTCCTACGAGCAGTACTTC. Translating gives CASSLGLAASYEQYF.

The genes are TRBV7-2 and TRBJ1-3; 9 nucleotides align to TRBD1. The CDR3 consists of 18 residues. Germline trimming cut 1 base from V and 0 bases from J; bases unmatched to any gene: 7. Germline-derived CDR1 and CDR2 are SGHTA and FQGNSA. In DNA form, the CDR3 reads TGTGCCAGCAGCTTAGGTCAGGGACAGGGATCCTCTGGAAACACCATATATTTT. Residues: CASSLGQGQGSSGNTIYF.